This T cell receptor (beta chain) is drawn from a study of vaccination and CD4 T cells after COVID-19. Cultured CD4+ T cell DNA underwent sequencing with the Oncomine TCR Beta short-read assay. Each CDR3 protein is one row after TCRdb ran MiXCR on the PCR reads. The sample includes over 10,000 distinct CDR3 sequences, about three fifths of them seen just once. Specified treatment: roughly 11-day PBMC culture with coronavirus spike peptide pools or control peptides (ViraFEST assay). This clonotype was picked up a small number of times. Its antigen is still unknown. Losses at the gene ends were 6 bases for V and 6 bases for J; bases not matched to a gene: 15. This CDR3 spans 16 amino acids. Looked up from germline, CDR1 is DFQATT and CDR2 is SNEGSKA (reference sequence).

Source material: CD4+ T cells from blood, cultured in vitro. This TCR derives from a human donor who had recovered from COVID-19. V and J are TRBV20-1 and TRBJ1-5; 9 bases are a match to TRBD1. The chain's CDR3 is CSANSWTGDYSQPQHF. The CDR3 bases are TGCAGTGCAAACTCTTGGACAGGGGACTATTCTCAGCCCCAGCATTTT.